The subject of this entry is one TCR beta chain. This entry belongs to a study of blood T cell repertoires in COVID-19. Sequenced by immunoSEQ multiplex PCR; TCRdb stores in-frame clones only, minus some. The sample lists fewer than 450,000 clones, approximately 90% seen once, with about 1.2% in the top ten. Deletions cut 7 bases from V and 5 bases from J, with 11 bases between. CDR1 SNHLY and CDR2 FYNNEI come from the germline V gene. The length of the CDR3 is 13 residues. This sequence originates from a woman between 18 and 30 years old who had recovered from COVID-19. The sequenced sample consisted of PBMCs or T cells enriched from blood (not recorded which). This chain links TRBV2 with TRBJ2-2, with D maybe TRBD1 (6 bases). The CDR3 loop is CASTGQGTGELFF. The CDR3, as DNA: TGTGCCAGCACGGGGCAGGGGACCGGGGAGCTGTTTTTT.